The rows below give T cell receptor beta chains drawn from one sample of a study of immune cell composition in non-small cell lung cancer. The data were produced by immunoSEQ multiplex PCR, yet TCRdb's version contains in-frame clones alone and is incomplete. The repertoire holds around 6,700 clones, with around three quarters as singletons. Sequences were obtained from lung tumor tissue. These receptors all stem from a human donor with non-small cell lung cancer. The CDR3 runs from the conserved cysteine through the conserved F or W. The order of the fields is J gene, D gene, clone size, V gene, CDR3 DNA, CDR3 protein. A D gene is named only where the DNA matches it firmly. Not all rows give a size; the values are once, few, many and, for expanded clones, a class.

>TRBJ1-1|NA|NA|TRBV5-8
TGTGCCAGCTTAGGCTACCGACGGGACACTGAAGCTTTCTTT
CASLGYRRDTEAFF
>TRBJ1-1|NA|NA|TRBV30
TGTGCCTGGAGGGACACCAGGCTAAGGAACACTGAAGCTTTCTTT
CAWRDTRLRNTEAFF
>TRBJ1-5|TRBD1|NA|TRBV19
TGTGCCAGTAGGGGGACAGGGGCTAGAAATCAGCCCCAGCATTTT
CASRGTGARNQPQHF
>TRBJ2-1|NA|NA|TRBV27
TGTGCCAGCAGACTGGAGGGCAAAGCCTACAATGAGCAGTTCTTC
CASRLEGKAYNEQFF
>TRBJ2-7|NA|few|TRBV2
TGTGCCAGCAGCCCCCAGGGATTCTCCTACGAGCAGTACTTC
CASSPQGFSYEQYF
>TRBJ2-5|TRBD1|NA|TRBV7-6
TGTGCCAGCAGCTCCGGACAGGGGAGGGGGCAAGAGACCCAGTACTTC
CASSSGQGRGQETQYF
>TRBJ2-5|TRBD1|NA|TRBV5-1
TGCGCCAGCAGCTTAAGGGGGCAGGGTGAAGAGACCCAGTACTTC
CASSLRGQGEETQYF
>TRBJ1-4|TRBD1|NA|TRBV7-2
TGTGCCAGCAGCGTAAGGACAGGGGTTGATGAAAAACTGTTTTTT
CASSVRTGVDEKLFF
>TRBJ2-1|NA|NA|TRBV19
TGTGCCAGTAGTATAGATGGGGGCCACAATGAGCAGTTCTTC
CASSIDGGHNEQFF
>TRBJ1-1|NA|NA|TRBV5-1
TGCGCCAGCAGCTTGGAACGGGTAGGGAGCACTGAAGCTTTCTTT
CASSLERVGSTEAFF
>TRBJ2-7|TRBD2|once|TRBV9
TGTGCCAGCAGCGTAGCACTAGCGGGATTGTCCGAGCAGTACTTC
CASSVALAGLSEQYF
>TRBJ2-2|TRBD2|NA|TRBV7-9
TGTGCCATTGGGACTAGCGGGAGTATTTCCGGGGAGCTGTTTTTT
CAIGTSGSISGELFF
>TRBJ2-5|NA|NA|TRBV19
TGTGCCAGTAGTATCAGGCCACGGAACCTACAAGAGACCCAGTACTTC
CASSIRPRNLQETQYF
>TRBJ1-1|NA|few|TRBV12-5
TGTGCTAGTGGTTTGGGTACCTATGAAGCTTTCTTT
CASGLGTYEAFF
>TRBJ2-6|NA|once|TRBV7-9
TGTGCCAGCAGCTTTAGGAGCTCTGGGGCCAACGTCCTGACTTTC
CASSFRSSGANVLTF
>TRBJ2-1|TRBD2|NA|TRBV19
TGTGCCAGTAGTATCCTACCGCGGCTAGCGGTGAATGAGCAGTTCTTC
CASSILPRLAVNEQFF
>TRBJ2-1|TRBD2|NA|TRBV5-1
TGCGCCAGCAAATCAGGCGGGAGGGCCTCCTACAATGAGCAGTTCTTC
CASKSGGRASYNEQFF
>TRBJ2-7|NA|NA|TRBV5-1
TGCGCCAGCAGCCGGGACTTCTCCTACGAGCAGTACTTC
CASSRDFSYEQYF
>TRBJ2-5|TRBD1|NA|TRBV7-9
TGTGCCAGCAGCGGGGGGCAGGGGGCGCGGAAAGAGACCCAGTACTTC
CASSGGQGARKETQYF
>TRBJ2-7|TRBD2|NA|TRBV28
TGTGCCAGCAGTATACTAGCGGGAGGGCCTTACGAGCAGTACTTC
CASSILAGGPYEQYF
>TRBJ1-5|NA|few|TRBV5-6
TGTGCCAGCAGCTTGGGGGGGCAAGGGCCCCAGCATTTT
CASSLGGQGPQHF
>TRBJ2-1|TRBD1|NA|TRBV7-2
TGTGCCAGCAGCTTATGGGGGCCGGGACAGGGCGACAATGAGCAGTTCTTC
CASSLWGPGQGDNEQFF
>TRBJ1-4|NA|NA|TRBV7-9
TGTGCCAGCAGCGCCCGGAGAGAAACTAATGAAAAACTGTTTTTT
CASSARRETNEKLFF
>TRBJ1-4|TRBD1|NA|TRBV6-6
TGTGCCAGCAGACCCCAGGGGGCTAATGAAAAACTGTTTTTT
CASRPQGANEKLFF
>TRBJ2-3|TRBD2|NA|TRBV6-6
TGTGCCAGCTATCGAGCGGGGAGCACAGATACGCAGTATTTT
CASYRAGSTDTQYF
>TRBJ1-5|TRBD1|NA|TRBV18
TGTGCCAGCTCCGCGAGGGGACAGGGGGAACAGCCCCAGCATTTT
CASSARGQGEQPQHF
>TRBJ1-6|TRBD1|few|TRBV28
TGTGCCAGCGCCGACAGGGTTGATTCACCCCTCCACTTT
CASADRVDSPLHF
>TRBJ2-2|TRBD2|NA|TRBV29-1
TGCAGCGTTGCGGCTAGCGGGTACACCGGGGAGCTGTTTTTT
CSVAASGYTGELFF
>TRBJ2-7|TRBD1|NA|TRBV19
TGTGCCAGTAGTATCGGGACAGCGACCTACGAGCAGTACTTC
CASSIGTATYEQYF
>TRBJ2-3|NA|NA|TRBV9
TGTGCCAGCAGCGCTGGTGACATTAGCACAGATACGCAGTATTTT
CASSAGDISTDTQYF
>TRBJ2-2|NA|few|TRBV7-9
TGTGCCAGCAGCTTAAGAGTTGACACCGGGGAGCTGTTTTTT
CASSLRVDTGELFF
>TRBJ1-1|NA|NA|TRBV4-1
TGCGCCAGCAGCCAAGATTCTTTTGTAGTCAGGGGGAACACTGAAGCTTTCTTT
CASSQDSFVVRGNTEAFF
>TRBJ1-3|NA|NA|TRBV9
TGTGCCAGCAGCCGCGGGGATGGAAACACCATATATTTT
CASSRGDGNTIYF